What follows are 19 T cell receptor beta chains derived from one specimen sequenced in a study of tissue T cells after allogeneic stem cell transplantation. Time point here: mouse harvest day 14 after allogeneic transplant. Mouse grafts combined 10^7 T-cell-depleted bone marrow cells with 10^6 splenic CD5+ T cells. TCRdb keeps only in-frame clones here, not all; method: immunoSEQ multiplex PCR. This table has 5,500 to 8,500 clones, 34% appearing once. What was sequenced was skin. The receptors were gathered from a female BALB/c mouse given C57BL/6 T cells with graft-versus-host disease after an allogeneic hematopoietic cell transplant.

Concerning this clone itself: The gene names here belong to mouse. The CDR3 end falls 1 residue outside the read, so it is completed with the germline J gene. This chain joins TRBV3 and TRBJ2-4; TRBD2 agrees at 10 bases. V shed 4 bases and J 0 bases; nucleotides not matched to a gene: 4. Germline V gene sequence: CDR1 SNHLY, CDR2 FYNGKV (reference sequence). This CDR3 has 16 residues. CDR3 DNA (partial): TGTGCCAGCAGCTCGGGACTGGGGACTAGTCAAAACACCTTGTAC. This encodes CASSSGLGTSQNTLY. The complete CDR3 protein is CASSSGLGTSQNTLYF. The full variable domain, with the rest looked up from reference TRBV3 and TRBJ2-4, is GPKVLQIPSHQIIDMGQMVTLNCDPVSNHLYFYWYKQILGQQMEFLVNFYNGKVMEKSKLFKDQFSVERPDGSYFTLKIQPTALEDSAVYFCASSSGLGTSQNTLYFGAGTRLSVL.

This clone appeared a few times. Germline and genes here are mouse. Sequencing ends 1 residue short of the CDR3 end; the germline J gene provides the rest. The chain couples TRBV4 to TRBJ2-4; 12 nucleotides align to TRBD2. Losses at the gene ends were 4 bases for V and 0 bases for J; bases not matched to a gene: 2. The CDR3 spans 16 residues. CDR1 and CDR2 (germline): LGHDT, YNNKQL (reference sequence). CDR3 DNA, as far as it was read: TGTGCCAGCAGCTCGGACTGGGGGGGAAGTCAAAACACCTTGTAC. This translates into CASSSDWGGSQNTLY. The full CDR3 protein is CASSSDWGGSQNTLYF.

For this clone: Mouse gene names and germline throughout. Read data end 1 residue before the CDR3 end; the end is taken from the germline J gene. The sample has other DNA sequences that encode this CDR3 too. The chain couples TRBV26 to TRBJ2-2, with D unresolved. Trimming took off 4 bases at V and 4 bases at J, with 10 bases between the two ends. The CDR3 runs 14 residues. CDR1 is KGHPV and CDR2 is FQNQEV in the germline V gene (reference sequence). CDR3 DNA, as far as it was read: TGTGCCAGCAGTCCCCCGGGCAGCACCGGGCAGCTCTAC. Translated: CASSPPGSTGQLY. From start to end, the CDR3 is CASSPPGSTGQLYF.

As for this clone: Here the gene names and germline are mouse. Coverage ceases 1 residue before the CDR3 finishes, and the germline J gene fills in the end. The chain couples TRBV26 to TRBJ1-6; D is uncertain. TRBJ1-6 is marked as an open reading frame, function uncertain. Trimming left V 3 bases short and J 7 bases short, with 7 bases between. CDR3 length equals 13 residues. In germline, CDR1 is KGHPV, CDR2 FQNQEV (reference sequence). CDR3 amino acids: CASSLPGNSPLYF. The covered CDR3 bases are TGTGCCAGCAGTCTCCCAGGAAATTCGCCCCTCTAC.

For this clone: Genes and germline are mouse. The sequenced part of the CDR3 DNA is TGTGCCAGCAGCCAAGTGGGGGGCGGGACTGAGCAGTTC. Translation: CASSQVGGGTEQF. The whole CDR3 reads CASSQVGGGTEQFF. The chain recombines TRBV5 with TRBJ2-1; D might be TRBD2 (7 bases). The CDR3 end lies 1 residue beyond the end of the read and is filled in from the germline J gene. V shed 1 base and J shed 8 bases, with 12 bases lying between them. The CDR3 sequence is 14 residues long. The germline V gene has CDR1 LGHNA and CDR2 YNLKQL (reference sequence).

As for this clone: Mouse names are used for the genes. The CDR3 end lies 1 residue beyond the end of the read and is filled in from the germline J gene. The V call is TRBV5, the J call TRBJ2-4, with D maybe TRBD2 (5 bases). Trimming stripped 1 base from V and 4 bases from J, with 6 bases between. This CDR3 contains 13 residues. CDR1 is LGHNA and CDR2 is YNLKQL in the germline V gene (reference sequence). The CDR3 sequence: CASSQVLENTLYF. CDR3 bases read: TGTGCCAGCAGCCAAGTACTGGAAAACACCTTGTAC.

With regard to this clone: The germline and genes are mouse ones. The sequenced CDR3 bases are TGTGCCAGCAGTCTGTCCGGCTGGGGGGACTATGCTGAGCAGTTC. Its protein is CASSLSGWGDYAEQF. The full CDR3 protein is CASSLSGWGDYAEQFF. V and J are TRBV24 and TRBJ2-1, with TRBD2 matching 8 bases. The CDR3 extends 1 residue past the end of the read, so its final part is completed from the germline J gene. Trimming cost V 1 base and J 2 bases; bases outside gene matches: 4. The germline gives CDR1 KGHTA, CDR2 FRNEEI. The CDR3 is 16 residues long.

With respect to this clone: Genes and germline come from the mouse. The same CDR3 is also encoded by other DNA sequences in this sample. The DNA read from the CDR3 is TGTGCCAGCAGTTCGGGACAGGGGAACCAGGCTCCGCTT. The encoded protein is CASSSGQGNQAPL. The whole CDR3 region reads CASSSGQGNQAPLF. The gene calls are TRBV26 and TRBJ1-5; 10 nucleotides match TRBD1. Read coverage stops 1 residue before the CDR3 terminus; the germline J gene supplies the remainder. With 5 bases clipped from V and 4 bases from J, the junction kept 2 bases outside the gene matches. This CDR3 has 14 amino acids. Germline values: CDR1 KGHPV, CDR2 FQNQEV (reference sequence).

To note about this clone: Mouse names are used for the genes. The read ends 1 residue before the CDR3 terminus; that terminus is restored from the germline J gene. V is TRBV26 and J is TRBJ2-2, with D unresolved. V gave up 5 bases and J gave up 1 base, with 2 bases separating them. Germline V gene sequence: CDR1 KGHPV, CDR2 FQNQEV (reference sequence). This CDR3 is 12 amino acids long. The CDR3 protein is CASSINTGQLYF. CDR3 bases read: TGTGCCAGCAGTATAAACACCGGGCAGCTCTAC.

As regards this clone: Each gene name is a mouse one. Sequencing ends 1 residue short of the CDR3 end; the germline J gene provides the rest. This sequence joins TRBV1 and TRBJ2-2; 10 bases agree with TRBD2. V shed 3 bases and J 1 base; nucleotides not matched to a gene: 5. Looked up from germline, CDR1 is NSQYPW and CDR2 is LRSPGD (reference sequence). This CDR3 comprises 17 residues. This chain's CDR3 is CTCSAQDWGVNTGQLYF. The part of the CDR3 DNA that was read is TGCACCTGCAGTGCTCAAGACTGGGGGGTAAACACCGGGCAGCTCTAC.

Within the sample, this clone is medium-sized. Gene names are mouse gene names. With the read ending 1 residue before the CDR3 end, the germline J gene is used to fill in that end. The chain couples TRBV26 to TRBJ1-2; D is possibly TRBD1 (6 bases). Trimming shortened V by 4 bases and J by 1 base, and 7 bases separated the two germline ends. This CDR3 is 13 amino acids long. Germline V gene sequence: CDR1 KGHPV, CDR2 FQNQEV (reference sequence). The CDR3 loop reads CASSPGVNSDYTF. Incomplete CDR3 DNA: TGTGCCAGCAGTCCAGGGGTAAACTCCGACTACACC.

By share, this clone ranks as medium-sized (0.01 to 0.1%). Gene names are the mouse ones. The CDR3 end falls 1 residue outside the read, so it is completed with the germline J gene. The rearrangement joins TRBV13-2 to TRBJ2-5; 10 bases are shared with TRBD2. The CDR3 loop spans 14 amino acids. CDR1 is NNHNN, CDR2 SYGAGS, per germline (reference sequence). The V gene end was trimmed by 2 bases and the J gene end by 6 bases; junction bases not matched to a gene: 3. CDR3 sequence: CASGDWGGGDTQYF. The part of the CDR3 DNA that was read is TGTGCCAGCGGTGACTGGGGGGGCGGGGACACCCAGTAC.

In this sample, this clone is medium-sized. Any gene name here is a mouse gene name. Read data end 1 residue before the CDR3 end; the end is taken from the germline J gene. The chain carries TRBV4 and TRBJ2-1; TRBD2 aligns across 11 bases. Losses at the gene ends were 5 bases for V and 1 base for J; bases not matched to a gene: 4. The germline gives CDR1 LGHDT, CDR2 YNNKQL (reference sequence). The CDR3 runs to 16 residues. Incomplete CDR3 DNA: TGTGCCAGCAGCGTCCGGGACTGGGGGAACTATGCTGAGCAGTTC. This codes for CASSVRDWGNYAEQF. The whole CDR3 is CASSVRDWGNYAEQFF.

This clone counts as medium-sized. All gene names here are mouse names. The missing CDR3 end, 1 residue past where the read stops, is filled in from the germline J gene. The rearrangement links TRBV23 to TRBJ1-4; the table gives TRBD1 as D, unverified against the DNA. The CDR3 loop spans 13 amino acids. Germline assignment: CDR1 KGHTA and CDR2 FQNQQP. This CDR3 is CSSSQPGHERLFF. CDR3 DNA, as far as it was read: TGCTCCAGCAGTCAACCAGGCCACGAAAGATTATTT.

In this sample, this clone is medium-sized (0.01 to 0.1%). The genes and germline here are from mouse. The missing CDR3 end, 1 residue past where the read stops, is filled in from the germline J gene. The chain recombines TRBV29 with TRBJ2-1; maybe TRBD1 (6 bases). Trimming left V 4 bases short and J 4 bases short, with 11 bases between. The V gene's germline CDR1 is MSHET and CDR2 SYDVDS. The CDR3 extends over 14 amino acids. CDR3 protein: CASSSGTKYAEQFF. Incomplete CDR3 DNA: TGTGCTAGCAGTTCCGGGACAAAATATGCTGAGCAGTTC.

Details on this clone: Gene names denote mouse genes. Coverage ceases 1 residue before the CDR3 finishes, and the germline J gene fills in the end. The chain joins TRBV16 to TRBJ1-3; 7 nucleotides agree with TRBD1. Germline CDR1 SGHSA, CDR2 FRNQAP. Trimming cost V 0 bases and J 0 bases; bases outside gene matches: 5. The CDR3 consists of 17 residues. This CDR3 is CASSLDPRGASGNTLYF. Partial CDR3 DNA: TGTGCAAGCAGCTTAGATCCCAGGGGGGCTTCTGGAAATACGCTCTAT.

A note on this clone: Mouse germline and gene names are used. With the read ending 1 residue before the CDR3 end, the germline J gene is used to fill in that end. The chain recombines TRBV3 with TRBJ1-2; D is possibly TRBD1 (6 bases). This CDR3 has 13 residues. Trimming removed 3 bases from V and 4 bases from J, with 9 bases in between. Germline V gives CDR1 SNHLY, CDR2 FYNGKV (reference sequence). The covered CDR3 bases are TGTGCCAGCAGCTTGAGGGGGACCTCCGACTACACC. This gives the protein CASSLRGTSDYT. In full, the CDR3 reads CASSLRGTSDYTF.

Sample share makes this clone medium-sized. The gene symbols are mouse symbols. The read terminates 1 residue before the CDR3 end, so the remaining end is supplied by the germline J gene. The V and J genes are TRBV1 and TRBJ2-3; 7 bases map to TRBD1. The V gene end was trimmed by 1 base and the J gene end by 1 base; junction bases not matched to a gene: 5. CDR1 NSQYPW and CDR2 LRSPGD come from the germline V gene (reference sequence). The CDR3 extends over 16 amino acids. The CDR3 loop is CTCSAGQGGGAETLYF. CDR3 DNA, as far as it was read: TGCACCTGCAGTGCAGGACAGGGAGGGGGTGCAGAAACGCTGTAT.

In this sample, this clone turned up once. Gene names are mouse gene names. The read stops 1 residue short of the end of the CDR3; the missing end is completed from the germline J gene. The V and J genes are TRBV3 and TRBJ1-4; possibly TRBD1 for D (6 bases). The length of the CDR3 is 14 residues. Germline V gene lookup returns CDR1 SNHLY and CDR2 FYNGKV (reference sequence). V shed 2 bases and J shed 3 bases, with 7 bases lying between them. CDR3 bases read: TGTGCCAGCAGCTTACAGGGGACCAACGAAAGATTATTT. As protein: CASSLQGTNERLF. The whole CDR3 sequence reads CASSLQGTNERLFF.